This T cell receptor (beta chain) comes out of a study of cytomegalovirus exposure and HLA in healthy donors. The CDR3 has 16 residues. V shed 4 bases, J shed 3 bases, and the junction held 8 bases outside the gene matches. CDR1 is MDHEN and CDR2 is SYDVKM in the germline V gene. 60 Vbeta and 13 Jbeta primers were used in PCR. Here immunoSEQ multiplex PCR was the method, and the copy in TCRdb shows in-frame clones only, minus some. This sample carries around 150,000 clones, roughly 80% of them seen once, and the ten largest clones take 3% to 4.5%. The sample comprised PBMCs. The V call is TRBV28, the J call TRBJ2-3; 9 bases fit TRBD1. This receptor was identified in a man under 40 in good health and CMV-seropositive. CDR3 nucleotides: TGTGCCAGCAGTTCGTCGGGGACAGGGTTTACAGATACGCAGTATTTT. Translated: CASSSSGTGFTDTQYF.